Listed below are T cell receptor beta chains from one sample, sequenced in a study of PD-1 blockade in classical Hodgkin lymphoma. Clones were sequenced by immunoSEQ multiplex PCR, and TCRdb holds only the in-frame ones, with some missing. The sample contains 20,000 to 25,000 clones, 60% to 80% of which appear only once. The sample consisted of peripheral blood mononuclear cells (PBMCs), taken before the fourth cycle of nivolumab. These receptors originate from a human donor with classical Hodgkin lymphoma. The CDR3 runs from the conserved cysteine through the conserved F or W. D genes are given only for firm matches. Clone size is given for some rows only: seen once, a few or many times, or a class if the clone is expanded.

CDR3	DNA	J	V	D	size
CASKTADATQYF	TGTGCCAGCAAAACGGCAGACGCGACCCAGTACTTC	TRBJ2-5	TRBV5-6	.	.
CASSPGAAIMVNTIYF	TGTGCCAGCAGCCCCGGGGCCGCGATTATGGTGAACACCATATATTTT	TRBJ1-3	TRBV7-9	.	.
CASSSPDRGLYEQYF	TGTGCCAGCAGCTCACCGGACAGGGGGCTATACGAGCAGTACTTC	TRBJ2-7	TRBV7-9	TRBD1	.
CASTSPGEGYTF	TGTGCCAGCACCTCCCCCGGGGAGGGCTACACCTTC	TRBJ1-2	TRBV27	.	few
CASAWGSGNTGELFF	TGCGCCAGCGCGTGGGGGAGCGGAAACACCGGGGAGCTGTTTTTT	TRBJ2-2	TRBV5-1	.	few
CASRWAHSDNEQFF	TGTGCCAGCCGTTGGGCTCATTCGGACAATGAGCAGTTCTTC	TRBJ2-1	TRBV6-1	.	.
CASSPRDGVYGYTF	TGTGCCAGCAGCCCAAGGGACGGCGTGTATGGCTACACCTTC	TRBJ1-2	TRBV7-9	.	.
CASSLTDSYGYTF	TGTGCCAGCAGCTTGACAGACAGCTATGGCTACACCTTC	TRBJ1-2	TRBV7-2	.	.
CASSWAGRAAKNIQYF	TGTGCCAGCAGTTGGGCGGGGAGGGCGGCCAAAAACATTCAGTACTTC	TRBJ2-4	TRBV27	TRBD2	.
CASSEDRATNEKLFF	TGTGCCAGCAGCGAGGACAGGGCAACTAATGAAAAACTGTTTTTT	TRBJ1-4	TRBV7-9	TRBD1	.
CASSLEESGGASGELFF	TGTGCCAGCAGCTTAGAGGAGAGCGGGGGGGCGTCCGGGGAGCTGTTTTTT	TRBJ2-2	TRBV7-8	TRBD2	.
CASKGGQGMNEKLFF	TGTGCCAGCAAGGGGGGACAGGGTATGAATGAAAAACTGTTTTTT	TRBJ1-4	TRBV2	TRBD1	.
CASSSTTAIRFHF	TGTGCCAGCAGCTCTACGACGGCGATACGCTTTCATTTT	TRBJ2-3	TRBV7-2	.	.
CASSQGFTRSSYEQYF	TGCGCCAGCAGCCAAGGATTTACTAGAAGCTCCTACGAGCAGTACTTC	TRBJ2-7	TRBV4-3	.	.
CASSPRQMNTEAFF	TGTGCCAGCTCACCCAGACAGATGAACACTGAAGCTTTCTTT	TRBJ1-1	TRBV18	.	.
CASSPGTGGLFEQYF	TGTGCCAGCAGCCCGGGGACAGGGGGCCTCTTCGAGCAGTACTTC	TRBJ2-7	TRBV7-9	TRBD1	medium-sized
CASPRTGSFSGELFF	TGTGCCAGTCCTAGGACAGGTTCTTTTTCCGGGGAGCTGTTTTTT	TRBJ2-2	TRBV18	TRBD1	.
CASSHTDRGTPEAFF	TGCGCCAGCAGCCACACCGACAGGGGAACCCCTGAAGCTTTCTTT	TRBJ1-1	TRBV4-3	TRBD1	few
CASSQVLYNRGSHTF	TGCGCCAGCAGCCAAGTTCTCTATAACAGGGGAAGCCACACCTTC	TRBJ1-2	TRBV4-3	TRBD1	.
CASKTGTGKPEAFF	TGTGCCAGCAAAACCGGGACAGGGAAACCTGAAGCTTTCTTT	TRBJ1-1	TRBV6-1	TRBD1	.
CATSRGQGAYNEQFF	TGTGCCACCAGCAGGGGCCAAGGGGCCTACAATGAGCAGTTCTTC	TRBJ2-1	TRBV15	.	.
CASRQSSGGRQETQYF	TGCGCCAGCAGGCAATCTAGCGGCGGTCGCCAAGAGACCCAGTACTTC	TRBJ2-5	TRBV5-1	TRBD2	once
CASKAGQGTYNEQFF	TGTGCCAGTAAGGCGGGACAGGGAACTTACAATGAGCAGTTCTTC	TRBJ2-1	TRBV19	TRBD1	.
CAISDGHGTRGYGYTF	TGTGCCATCAGTGACGGCCACGGGACGAGAGGCTATGGCTACACCTTC	TRBJ1-2	TRBV10-3	.	.
CASSDSGGELFF	TGTGCCAGCAGTGACTCCGGTGGGGAGCTGTTTTTT	TRBJ2-2	TRBV6-4	.	.
CASSPGQTYGYTF	TGTGCCAGCTCACCTGGACAGACTTATGGCTACACCTTC	TRBJ1-2	TRBV18	.	.
CASSRQDFYGYTF	TGTGCCAGCAGCCGACAAGACTTCTATGGCTACACCTTC	TRBJ1-2	TRBV5-6	.	.
CASTLQRTADTQYF	TGTGCCAGCACCCTTCAGAGGACTGCAGATACGCAGTATTTT	TRBJ2-3	TRBV7-2	.	.
CASRTRIGQGAYEQYF	TGTGCCAGCAGAACCCGTATCGGGCAGGGGGCCTACGAGCAGTACTTC	TRBJ2-7	TRBV21-1	.	.
CASSSTGPSYEQYF	TGTGCCAGCAGTTCAACGGGACCCTCCTACGAGCAGTACTTC	TRBJ2-7	TRBV27	.	.
CASSLLGVGANVLTF	TGTGCCAGCAGCTTGTTAGGCGTTGGGGCCAACGTCCTGACTTTC	TRBJ2-6	TRBV5-8	.	.
CASSQVYGTEAFF	TGCGCCAGCAGCCAAGTGTATGGGACTGAAGCTTTCTTT	TRBJ1-1	TRBV4-3	.	.
CASSFRGTGSQETQYF	TGTGCCAGCAGCTTTAGGGGAACGGGGTCCCAAGAGACCCAGTACTTC	TRBJ2-5	TRBV11-3	.	.
CASSLAAGSFYEQYF	TGTGCCAGCAGCTTAGCTGCCGGGAGTTTCTACGAGCAGTACTTC	TRBJ2-7	TRBV7-9	.	few
CASSEGTSGTYEQYF	TGTGCCAGCAGTGAAGGGACTAGCGGGACCTACGAGCAGTACTTC	TRBJ2-7	TRBV2	TRBD2	.
CASSLGLRETQYF	TGTGCCAGCAGCTTAGGATTGAGAGAGACCCAGTACTTC	TRBJ2-5	TRBV7-3	.	.
CASSERYNEQFF	TGTGCCAGCAGTGAAAGGTACAATGAGCAGTTCTTC	TRBJ2-1	TRBV28	.	.